This T cell receptor (beta chain) is from a study of T cell responses to AZD1222 COVID-19 vaccine. Findings and caveats of the study: Only after the peak T cell response were repertoires sampled.

Points on this clone: Its antigen remains unidentified.

Germline V gene lookup returns CDR1 LNHDA and CDR2 SQIVND (reference sequence). CDR3 length: 14 amino acids. V shed 6 bases and J shed 2 bases, with 11 bases lying between them. Generated by immunoSEQ multiplex PCR, the TCRdb table keeps only in-frame clones and is missing some. The sample carries around 58,000 clones, about 89% recorded once. The sequences come from peripheral blood, collected 28 days after the second AZD1222 dose. The V gene is TRBV19, the J gene TRBJ1-3, with D perhaps matching TRBD1 (5 bases). The receptor comes from an adult who received the AZD1222 COVID-19 vaccine. CDR3 in amino acids: CASRESGAGNTIYF. CDR3 sequence (DNA): TGTGCCAGTAGGGAATCGGGGGCTGGAAACACCATATATTTT.